What follows describes a single TCR beta chain. The V gene's germline CDR1 is DFQATT and CDR2 SNEGSKA (reference sequence). Trimming removed 5 bases from V and 0 bases from J, with 12 bases in between. CDR3 length: 14 amino acids. In TCRdb, the RT-PCR reads were re-called with MiXCR into one record per CDR3 protein. This table has hundreds of thousands of distinct CDR3 sequences, 11% to 15% appearing once. This TCR came from a female donor in good health, serving as a healthy control. This chain uses TRBV20-1 with TRBJ2-3; possible D gene TRBD1, 5 bases. The specimen sequenced was memory CD4+ T cells from blood. The CDR3 loop is CSAFRASSTDTQYF. The CDR3 bases are TGCAGTGCTTTCAGGGCATCGAGCACAGATACGCAGTATTTT.